Detailed here is one TCR beta chain. Its antigen is currently unknown. The source of the sample is a study of cytomegalovirus exposure and HLA in healthy donors. Germline loops: CDR1 SGHAT, CDR2 FQNNGV. The CDR3 runs to 16 residues. The V and J ends lost 3 bases and 6 bases respectively, with 18 bases between them. The study, taken as a whole, reports: Data from an earlier analysis indicated that most TCR beta V segments were productive either about 87% or about 30% of the time. The analysis excluded some indistinguishable V segments, including TRBV6-2 and TRBV6-3. The study listed 150 to 200 cytomegalovirus-associated TCR beta chains.

The PCR made use of 60 Vbeta and 13 Jbeta primers. Measured with immunoSEQ multiplex PCR; TCRdb has only the in-frame clones, and not every one. The profile shows some 110,000 clones, roughly 80% of them singletons. The source is a man in his thirties or forties in good health and CMV-seronegative. This chain links TRBV11-2 with TRBJ2-1; TRBD1 is a possible D gene (6 bases). The sequenced material came from PBMCs. The CDR3 region is CASSFLWDTPGNEQFF. DNA for the CDR3: TGTGCCAGCAGCTTCCTGTGGGACACCCCAGGCAATGAGCAGTTCTTC.